This TCR beta chain was identified in a study of T cell responses to AZD1222 COVID-19 vaccine. Assay used: immunoSEQ multiplex PCR; TCRdb lists only in-frame clones, some missing. The data show around 110,000 clones, with 90% seen just once and approximately 8.2% held by the top ten. Points from the study as a whole: Increases in Spike-specific TCR breadth and depth were seen after two AZD1222 doses. Nearly half of spike-specific TCRs reportedly target unmutated variant regions. Repertoire collection took place solely once the T cell response had peaked. Dominant CD4 TCR responses targeted spike regions 160-218 and 743-854.

Trimming stripped 5 bases from V and 6 bases from J, with 14 bases between. Per the germline V gene, CDR1 is SNHLY and CDR2 is FYNNEI. This CDR3 comprises 14 residues. Regarding this clone: As yet, its antigen is unknown.

This sequence originates from an adult who received the AZD1222 COVID-19 vaccine. The chain recombines TRBV2 with TRBJ1-5; possibly TRBD1 for D (6 bases). The specimen comprised peripheral blood, sampled 28 days after the second AZD1222 dose. The chain's CDR3 is CASSPQGRGQPQHF. The CDR3 DNA is TGTGCCAGCAGTCCACAGGGTCGGGGTCAGCCCCAGCATTTT. Variable domain in full (rest from reference TRBV2 and TRBJ1-5): EPEVTQTPSHQVTQMGQEVILRCVPISNHLYFYWYRQILGQKVEFLVSFYNNEISEKSEIFDDQFSVERPDGSNFTLKIRSTKLEDSAMYFCASSPQGRGQPQHFGDGTRLSIL.